Following are 6 T cell receptor beta chains from one sample sequenced in a study of CD8 T cells in ankylosing spondylitis. Study results and caveats: Characteristic, it appeared, of ankylosing spondylitis blood was a TCR beta motif of fewer than 10 highly homologous variants.

In TCRdb, the 5' RACE reads were re-called with MiXCR into one record per CDR3 protein. The top ten hold around 19% of the sample, which has roughly 700,000 distinct CDR3 sequences, roughly 19% seen once. For these receptors, no antigen is known. The sample was blood, either unsorted or a sorted T cell fraction (not recorded which). Receptors were obtained from a male donor with ankylosing spondylitis.

The chain uses TRBV30 and TRBJ2-5, with 8 bases lining up with TRBD2. The CDR3 loop spans 14 amino acids. The germline V gene encodes CDR1 GTSNPN and CDR2 SVGIG (reference sequence). Trimming took 2 bases from V and 3 from J; bases not matched to a gene: 5. CDR3 sequence reads: CAWSTIAGKETQYF. The CDR3 DNA reads TGTGCCTGGAGTACTATAGCGGGAAAAGAGACCCAGTACTTC.

The chain links TRBV2 to TRBJ2-3, with TRBD2 matching over 9 bases. Trimming removed 3 bases from V and 2 bases from J; junction bases left unmatched: 9. CDR3 length: 17 amino acids. The germline gives CDR1 SNHLY, CDR2 FYNNEI. The CDR3 DNA reads as TGTGCCAGCAGTGAGTCGCGGGGGGGCCCCCCCACAGATACGCAGTATTTT. Protein: CASSESRGGPPTDTQYF.

The V gene is TRBV15, the J gene TRBJ2-1; 7 bases line up with TRBD1. Losses at the gene ends were 1 base for V and 12 bases for J; bases not matched to a gene: 15. Germline CDR1 is LNHNV and CDR2 is YYDKDF (reference sequence). This CDR3 region has 16 residues. The DNA of the CDR3 is TGTGCCACCAGCAGAGGAGGTACAGGGGCCCCCTGGGCGCAGTTCTTC. Amino acid sequence: CATSRGGTGAPWAQFF.

This clonotype was seen more than once but under ten times. This chain connects TRBV30 to TRBJ1-2, with 7 bases identical to TRBD1. This CDR3 contains 14 residues. Losses at the gene ends were 3 bases for V and 1 base for J; bases not matched to a gene: 5. Germline CDR1 and CDR2: GTSNPN and SVGIG (reference sequence). The CDR3 is CAWSRDSSNYGYTF. CDR3 nucleotide sequence: TGTGCCTGGAGCAGGGACAGCAGTAACTATGGCTACACCTTC. Supplemented by reference TRBV30 and TRBJ1-2, the full variable domain reads SQTIHQWPATLVQPVGSPLSLECTVEGTSNPNLYWYRQAAGRGLQLLFYSVGIGQISSEVPQNLSASRPQDRQFILSSKKLLLSDSGFYLCAWSRDSSNYGYTFGSGTRLTVV.

V usage is TRBV11-2 and J usage is TRBJ2-3; D possibly matches TRBD1 or TRBD2 (5 bases each). Trimming took off 0 bases at V and 4 bases at J, with 11 bases between the two ends. Germline assignment: CDR1 SGHAT and CDR2 FQNNGV. The CDR3 has 15 amino acids. The CDR3 loop reads CASSLEGVWADTQYF. The CDR3 coding sequence is TGTGCCAGCAGCTTAGAGGGGGTTTGGGCAGATACGCAGTATTTT.

The genes are TRBV3-1 and TRBJ2-5; D is ambiguous. Germline loops: CDR1 LGHDT, CDR2 YNNKEL (reference sequence). The CDR3 has 14 amino acids. Trimming shortened V by 1 base and J by 4 bases, and 10 bases separated the two germline ends. The CDR3 loop is CASSQVGLRETQYF. CDR3 nucleotides: TGTGCCAGCAGCCAAGTAGGATTGCGAGAGACCCAGTACTTC.